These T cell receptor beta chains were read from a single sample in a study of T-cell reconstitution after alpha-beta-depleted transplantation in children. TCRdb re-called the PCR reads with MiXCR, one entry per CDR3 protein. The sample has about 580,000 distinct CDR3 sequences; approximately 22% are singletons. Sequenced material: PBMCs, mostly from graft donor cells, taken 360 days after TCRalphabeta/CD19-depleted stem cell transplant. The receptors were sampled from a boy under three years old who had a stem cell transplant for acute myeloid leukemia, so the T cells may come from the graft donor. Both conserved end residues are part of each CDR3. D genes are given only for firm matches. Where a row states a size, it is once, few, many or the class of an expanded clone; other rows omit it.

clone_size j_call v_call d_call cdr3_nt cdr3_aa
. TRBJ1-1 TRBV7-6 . TGTGCCAGCAGCTTATCCAAGGACCATTTGGACACTGAAGCTTTCTTT CASSLSKDHLDTEAFF
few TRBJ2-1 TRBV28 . TGTGCCAGCAGTTTCCCTAGCACACGTATCTACAATGAGCAGTTCTTC CASSFPSTRIYNEQFF
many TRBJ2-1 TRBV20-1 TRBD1 TGCAGTGCTAGAGACGGACAGGGAAGTACGCATGAGCAGTTCTTC CSARDGQGSTHEQFF
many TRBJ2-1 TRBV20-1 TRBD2 TGCAGTGCTAGAGATGGCGGAGCGGGGGCCTACAATGAGCAGTTCTTC CSARDGGAGAYNEQFF
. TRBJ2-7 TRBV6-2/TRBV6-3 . TGTGCCAGCAGTACAGGGACTACCCCCTACGAGCAGTACTTC CASSTGTTPYEQYF
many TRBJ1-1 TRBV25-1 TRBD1 TGTGCCAGCAGTGAAATCGGCAGGGGGATGAACACTGAAGCTTTCTTT CASSEIGRGMNTEAFF
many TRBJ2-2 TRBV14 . TGTGCCAGCAGCCTATCCGGGACGTTGCTTGGGTACACCGGGGAGCTGTTTTTT CASSLSGTLLGYTGELFF
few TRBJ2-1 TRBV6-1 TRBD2 TGTGCCAGCAGACGACTAGCGGGGGCCGAGGATGAGCAGTTCTTC CASRRLAGAEDEQFF
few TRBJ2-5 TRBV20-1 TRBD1 TGCAGTGCTCCGGGACAGGGTGGTGAGACCCAGTACTTC CSAPGQGGETQYF
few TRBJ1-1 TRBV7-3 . TGTGCCAGCAGCTTAACAGCAGGGTCGGGATTAATGAACACTGAAGCTTTCTTT CASSLTAGSGLMNTEAFF
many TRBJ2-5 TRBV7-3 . TGTGCCAGCAGCACCCAGGGAGCCTCCCAAGAGACCCAGTACTTC CASSTQGASQETQYF
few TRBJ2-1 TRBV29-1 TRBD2 TGCAGCGTTCAGGAGCGGGGGGTCAATATTAATGAGCAGTTCTTC CSVQERGVNINEQFF
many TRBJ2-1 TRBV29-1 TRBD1 TGCAGCGTTGGGCAGGGGGCATACAATGAGCAGTTCTTC CSVGQGAYNEQFF
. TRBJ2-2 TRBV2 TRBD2 TGTGCCACAAGACTAGCGGGGCTCACCGGGGAGCTGTTTTTT CATRLAGLTGELFF
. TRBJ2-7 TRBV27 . TGTGCCAGCAGAGTAGGCTCCTACGAGCAGTACTTC CASRVGSYEQYF
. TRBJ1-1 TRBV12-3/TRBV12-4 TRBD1 TGTGCCAGCAGACCACAGGGTCGGACAGGAACGAACACTGAAGCTTTCTTT CASRPQGRTGTNTEAFF
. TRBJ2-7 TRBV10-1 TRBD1 TGCGCCAGCAGTGTTGGGACAGGGGGCGCACAGGACTACGAGCAGTACTTC CASSVGTGGAQDYEQYF
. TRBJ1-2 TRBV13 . TGTGCCAGCAGCTTAGTATGGGAAGGCGGAGGCTACACCTTC CASSLVWEGGGYTF
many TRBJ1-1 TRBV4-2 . TGTGCCAGCAGCCAAGTAGGCGGGGCGGGGAACACTGAAGCTTTCTTT CASSQVGGAGNTEAFF
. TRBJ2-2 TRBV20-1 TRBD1 TGCAGTGCTCACACCGGGACAGGCAGTAGCACCGGGGAGCTGTTTTTT CSAHTGTGSSTGELFF
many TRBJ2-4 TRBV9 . TGTGCCAGCAGCCAGGGGGGAGCCAAAAACATTCAGTACTTC CASSQGGAKNIQYF
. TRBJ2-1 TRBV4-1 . TGCGCCAGCAGCCACCCGGGGGGCCACAATGAGCAGTTCTTC CASSHPGGHNEQFF
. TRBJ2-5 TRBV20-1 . TGCAGTGCTAGAGCCGTGTCCAATCAAGAGACCCAGTACTTC CSARAVSNQETQYF
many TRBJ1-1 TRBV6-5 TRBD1 TGTGCCAGCAGTTACCCGACAGGGATGAACACTGAAGCTTTCTTT CASSYPTGMNTEAFF
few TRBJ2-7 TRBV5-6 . TGTGCCAGCAGCTTGGGAGCCCGGGCGGGGCAGTACTTC CASSLGARAGQYF
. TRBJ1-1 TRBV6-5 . TGTGCCAGCAGGGATGGGACGGCTGAAGCTTTCTTT CASRDGTAEAFF
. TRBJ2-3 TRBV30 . TGTGCCTGGAGTGTTCGGGATACGCAGTATTTT CAWSVRDTQYF
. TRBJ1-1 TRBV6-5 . TGTGCCAGCAGTTACTCGAGGTCAGGGAACACTGAAGCTTTCTTT CASSYSRSGNTEAFF
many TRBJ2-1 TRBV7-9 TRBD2 TGTGCCAGCAGCTTAGTGAGTAGCGGGGGGGCGAAGGAGCAGTTCTTC CASSLVSSGGAKEQFF
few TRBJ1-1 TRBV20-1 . TGCAGTGCTAGAGAGGCAGGAGCGTACACTGAAGCTTTCTTT CSAREAGAYTEAFF
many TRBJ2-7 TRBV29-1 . TGCAGCGCCTTAAAATCCTACGAGCAGTACTTC CSALKSYEQYF
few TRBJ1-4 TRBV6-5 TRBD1 TGTGCCAGCAGTTACTCCGACAGGGGTAATGAAAAACTGTTTTTT CASSYSDRGNEKLFF
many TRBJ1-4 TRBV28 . TGTGCCAGCAGTTTTGGAAGATTTAATGAAAAACTGTTTTTT CASSFGRFNEKLFF
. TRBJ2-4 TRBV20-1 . TGCAGTGCTGGGGGGAATTTAGCCAAAAACATTCAGTACTTC CSAGGNLAKNIQYF
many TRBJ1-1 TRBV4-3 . TGCGCCAGCAGCCCTCGACAGAAGAACACTGAAGCTTTCTTT CASSPRQKNTEAFF
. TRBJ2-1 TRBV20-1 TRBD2 TGCAGTGCTAGAGATAGGAGACTAGCGCTAGGCAATGAGCAGTTCTTC CSARDRRLALGNEQFF
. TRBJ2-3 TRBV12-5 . TGTGCTAGCCTCTGGACAGCTTCTAGCACAGATACGCAGTATTTT CASLWTASSTDTQYF
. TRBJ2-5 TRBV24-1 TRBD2 TGTGCCACCAGTGATCGAGGGGAGGGGGAGACCCAGTACTTC CATSDRGEGETQYF
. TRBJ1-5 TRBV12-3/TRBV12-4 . TGTGCCAGCAGTCCTTCGGGGGCGGGCAATCAGCCCCAGCATTTT CASSPSGAGNQPQHF
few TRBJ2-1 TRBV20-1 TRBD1 TGCAGTGCCAGAAGACAGGGGGCAAATGAGCAGTTCTTC CSARRQGANEQFF
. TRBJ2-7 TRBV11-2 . TGTGCCAGCACAACCCGGGAGTCGAATTTCTACGAGCAGTACTTC CASTTRESNFYEQYF
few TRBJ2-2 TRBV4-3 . TGCGCCAGCAGCCAAGATCGAGGGGTGGGTGGGGAGCTGTTTTTT CASSQDRGVGGELFF
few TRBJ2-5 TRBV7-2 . TGTGCCAGCAGCTTAGCGGGGGGGCCGGTGGAGACCCAGTACTTC CASSLAGGPVETQYF
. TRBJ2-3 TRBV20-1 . TGCAGTGCTAGGGGGACTCCCACAGATACGCAGTATTTT CSARGTPTDTQYF
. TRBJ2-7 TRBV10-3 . TGTGCCATCGGACCCAGACAGACCCTTACCTACGAGCAGTACTTC CAIGPRQTLTYEQYF
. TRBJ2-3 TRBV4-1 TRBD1 TGCGCCAGCAGCCAAGTGGGACAGGGGACAGATACGCAGTATTTT CASSQVGQGTDTQYF
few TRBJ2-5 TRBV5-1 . TGCGCCAGCCAAGGGGAAGGGGAGACCCAGTACTTC CASQGEGETQYF
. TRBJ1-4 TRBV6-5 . TGTGCCAGCAGTTACCGACAGAAGGGTGAAAAACTGTTTTTT CASSYRQKGEKLFF
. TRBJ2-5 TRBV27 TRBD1 TGTGCCAGCAAAGAAGGACAGGGTTTCCAAGAGACCCAGTACTTC CASKEGQGFQETQYF
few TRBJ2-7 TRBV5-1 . TGCGCCAGCAGCTGGGACCTAACCCTCGCCTACGAGCAGTACTTC CASSWDLTLAYEQYF